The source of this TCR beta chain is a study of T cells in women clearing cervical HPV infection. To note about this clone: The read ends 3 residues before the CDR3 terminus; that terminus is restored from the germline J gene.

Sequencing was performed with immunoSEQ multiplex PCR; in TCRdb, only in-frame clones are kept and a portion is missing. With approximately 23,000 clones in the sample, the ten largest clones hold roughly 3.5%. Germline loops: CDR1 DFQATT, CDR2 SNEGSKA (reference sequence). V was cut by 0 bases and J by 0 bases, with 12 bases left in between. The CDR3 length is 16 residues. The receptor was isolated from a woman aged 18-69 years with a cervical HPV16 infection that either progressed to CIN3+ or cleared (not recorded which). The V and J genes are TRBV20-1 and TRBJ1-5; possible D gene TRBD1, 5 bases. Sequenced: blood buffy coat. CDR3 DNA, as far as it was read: TGCAGTGCTAGAGATCCGGGGGACTATAGCAATCAGCCC. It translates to CSARDPGDYSNQP. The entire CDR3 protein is CSARDPGDYSNQPQHF.